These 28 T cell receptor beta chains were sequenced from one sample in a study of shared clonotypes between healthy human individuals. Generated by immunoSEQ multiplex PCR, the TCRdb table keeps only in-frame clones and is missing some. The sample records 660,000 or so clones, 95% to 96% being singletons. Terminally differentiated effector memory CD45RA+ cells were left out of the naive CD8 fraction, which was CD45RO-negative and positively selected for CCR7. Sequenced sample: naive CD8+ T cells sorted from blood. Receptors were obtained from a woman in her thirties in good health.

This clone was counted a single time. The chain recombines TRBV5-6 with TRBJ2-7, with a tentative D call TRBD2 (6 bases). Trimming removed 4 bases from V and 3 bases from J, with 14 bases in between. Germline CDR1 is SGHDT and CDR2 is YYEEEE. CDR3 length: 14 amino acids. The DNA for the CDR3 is TGTGCCAGCAGCCGGGACTCTAACTTCTACGAGCAGTACTTC. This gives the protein CASSRDSNFYEQYF.

The CDR3 DNA sequence: TGTGCCAGCACACGAGGGAGCATCTACGAGCAGTACTTC. Translated, it gives CASTRGSIYEQYF. The J gene is TRBJ2-7, the V gene TRBV6-5, with D possibly matching TRBD2 (5 bases). The length of the CDR3 is 13 residues. Germline V gene data show CDR1 as MNHEY and CDR2 as SVGAGI. Trimming took off 7 bases at V and 3 bases at J, with 13 bases between the two ends.

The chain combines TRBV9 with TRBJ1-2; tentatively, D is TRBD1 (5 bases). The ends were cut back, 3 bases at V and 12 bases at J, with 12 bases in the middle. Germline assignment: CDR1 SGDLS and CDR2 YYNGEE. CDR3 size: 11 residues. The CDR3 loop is CASSATAENTF. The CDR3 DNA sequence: TGTGCCAGCAGCGCGACAGCGGAAAACACCTTC.

The CDR3 DNA sequence: TGCGCCAGCAGCCAAGATGGAGGAGCCACCGGGGAGCTGTTTTTT. This translates into CASSQDGGATGELFF. The V and J genes are TRBV4-1 and TRBJ2-2, with D possibly TRBD2 on 5 matching bases. V dropped 0 bases and J dropped 4 bases, with 9 bases sitting between them. The CDR3 extends over 15 amino acids. Germline V gene sequence: CDR1 MGHRA, CDR2 YSYEKL.

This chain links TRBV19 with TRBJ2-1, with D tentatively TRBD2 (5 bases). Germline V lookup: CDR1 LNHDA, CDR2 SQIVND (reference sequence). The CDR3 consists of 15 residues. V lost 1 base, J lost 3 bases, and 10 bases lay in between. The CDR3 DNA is TGTGCCAGTAGTATAGTTGAGGGCCTCTACAATGAGCAGTTCTTC. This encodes CASSIVEGLYNEQFF.

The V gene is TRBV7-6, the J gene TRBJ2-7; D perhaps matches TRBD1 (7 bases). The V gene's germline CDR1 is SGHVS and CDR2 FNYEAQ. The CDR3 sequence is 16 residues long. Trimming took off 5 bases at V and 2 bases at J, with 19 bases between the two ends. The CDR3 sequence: CASSPSGGTEPYEQYF. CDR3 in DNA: TGTGCCAGCAGCCCCTCCGGAGGGACAGAGCCCTACGAGCAGTACTTC.

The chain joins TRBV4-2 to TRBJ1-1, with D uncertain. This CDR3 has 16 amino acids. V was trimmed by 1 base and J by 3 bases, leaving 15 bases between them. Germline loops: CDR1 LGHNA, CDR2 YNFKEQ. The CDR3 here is CASSQVYSGKDTEAFF. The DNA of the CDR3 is TGTGCCAGCAGCCAAGTGTATAGTGGAAAGGACACTGAAGCTTTCTTT.

CDR3 nucleotides: TGTGCCAGCAGCCCAGGGTACAGGGACGGCCGAAATGCCTACACCTTC. As protein: CASSPGYRDGRNAYTF. The chain employs TRBV6-4 and TRBJ1-2; the D gene is possibly TRBD1 (6 bases). Trimming took 6 bases from V and 10 from J, leaving 27 bases between them. CDR1 is MRHNA, CDR2 SNTAGT, per germline. This CDR3 region has 16 residues.

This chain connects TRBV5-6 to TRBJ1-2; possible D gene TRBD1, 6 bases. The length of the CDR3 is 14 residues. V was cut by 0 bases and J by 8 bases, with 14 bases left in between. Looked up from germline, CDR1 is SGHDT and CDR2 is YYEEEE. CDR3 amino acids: CASSLARGPNGYTF. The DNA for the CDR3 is TGTGCCAGCAGCTTGGCTCGGGGGCCAAACGGCTACACCTTC.

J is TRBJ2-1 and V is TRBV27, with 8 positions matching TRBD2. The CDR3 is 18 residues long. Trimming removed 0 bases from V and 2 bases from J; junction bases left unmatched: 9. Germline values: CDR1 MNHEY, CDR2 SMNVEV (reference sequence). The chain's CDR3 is CASSLSATGLVPYNEQFF. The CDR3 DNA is TGTGCCAGCAGTTTATCTGCTACGGGACTAGTCCCCTACAATGAGCAGTTCTTC.

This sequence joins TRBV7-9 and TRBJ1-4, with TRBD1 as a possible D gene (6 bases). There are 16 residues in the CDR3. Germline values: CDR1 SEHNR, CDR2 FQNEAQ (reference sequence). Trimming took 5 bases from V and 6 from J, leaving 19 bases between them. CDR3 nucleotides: TGTGCCAGCAGCAAAGGGGGGGGCCAGACGGATGAAAAACTGTTTTTT. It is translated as CASSKGGGQTDEKLFF. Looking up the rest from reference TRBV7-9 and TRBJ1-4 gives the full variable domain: DTGVSQNPRHKITKRGQNVTFRCDPISEHNRLYWYRQTLGQGPEFLTYFQNEAQLEKSRLLSDRFSAERPKGSFSTLEIQRTEQGDSAMYLCASSKGGGQTDEKLFFGSGTQLSVL.

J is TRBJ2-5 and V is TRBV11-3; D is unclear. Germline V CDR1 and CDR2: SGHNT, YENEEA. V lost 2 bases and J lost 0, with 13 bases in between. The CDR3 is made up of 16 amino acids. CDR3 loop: CASSLLCGKDQETQYF. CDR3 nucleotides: TGTGCCAGCAGCTTACTCTGTGGCAAGGACCAAGAGACCCAGTACTTC.

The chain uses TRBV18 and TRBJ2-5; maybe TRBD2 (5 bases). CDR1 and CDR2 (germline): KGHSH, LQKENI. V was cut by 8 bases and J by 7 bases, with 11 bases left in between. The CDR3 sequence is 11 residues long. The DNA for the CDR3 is TGTGCCAGCACCGGGATGGGGACCCAGTACTTC. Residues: CASTGMGTQYF.

The CDR3 sequence is CASRTEDTYEQYF. The DNA of the CDR3 is TGTGCCAGCCGGACAGAGGATACCTACGAGCAGTACTTC. The chain links TRBV2 to TRBJ2-7; perhaps TRBD1 as D (6 bases). Germline V gene lookup returns CDR1 SNHLY and CDR2 FYNNEI. Trimming took 8 bases from V and 2 from J, leaving 13 bases between them. The CDR3 is 13 amino acids.

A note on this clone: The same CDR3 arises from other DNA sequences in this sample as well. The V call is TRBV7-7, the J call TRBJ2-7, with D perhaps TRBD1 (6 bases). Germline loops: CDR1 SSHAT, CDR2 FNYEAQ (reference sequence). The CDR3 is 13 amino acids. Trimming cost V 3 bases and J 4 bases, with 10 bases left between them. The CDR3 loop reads CASSLEQGYEQYF. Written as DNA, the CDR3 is TGTGCCAGCAGCTTGGAACAGGGTTACGAGCAGTACTTC.

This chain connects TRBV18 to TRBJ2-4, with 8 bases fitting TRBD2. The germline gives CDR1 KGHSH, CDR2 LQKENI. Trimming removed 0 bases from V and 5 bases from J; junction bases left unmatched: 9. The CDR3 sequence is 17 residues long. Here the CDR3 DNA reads TGTGCCAGCTCACCACCGAGCGGGAGTGTGTTGGAAAACATTCAGTACTTC. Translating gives CASSPPSGSVLENIQYF. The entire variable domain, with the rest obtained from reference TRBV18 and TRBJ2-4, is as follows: NAGVMQNPRHLVRRRGQEARLRCSPMKGHSHVYWYRQLPEEGLKFMVYLQKENIIDESGMPKERFSAEFPKEGPSILRIQQVVRGDSAAYFCASSPPSGSVLENIQYFGAGTRLSVL.

The CDR3 loop is CASSQDGAQYSNQPQHF. CDR3 DNA sequence: TGCGCCAGCAGCCAAGATGGGGCACAGTATAGCAATCAGCCCCAGCATTTT. The chain carries TRBV4-1 and TRBJ1-5; TRBD1 might be the D (5 bases). Germline assignment: CDR1 MGHRA and CDR2 YSYEKL. CDR3 length equals 17 residues. Trimming removed 0 bases at V and 0 bases at J, with 12 bases between.

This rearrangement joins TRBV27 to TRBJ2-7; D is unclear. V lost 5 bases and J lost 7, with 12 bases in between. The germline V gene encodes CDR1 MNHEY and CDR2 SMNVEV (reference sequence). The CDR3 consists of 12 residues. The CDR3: CASSRVSGEQYF. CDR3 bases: TGTGCCAGCAGTCGCGTTTCTGGAGAGCAGTACTTC.

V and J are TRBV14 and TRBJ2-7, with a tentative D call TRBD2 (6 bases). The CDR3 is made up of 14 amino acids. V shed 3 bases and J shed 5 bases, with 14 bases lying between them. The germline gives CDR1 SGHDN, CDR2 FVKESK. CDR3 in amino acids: CASSQFPGDHEQYF. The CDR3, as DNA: TGTGCCAGCAGCCAGTTCCCGGGAGACCACGAGCAGTACTTC.

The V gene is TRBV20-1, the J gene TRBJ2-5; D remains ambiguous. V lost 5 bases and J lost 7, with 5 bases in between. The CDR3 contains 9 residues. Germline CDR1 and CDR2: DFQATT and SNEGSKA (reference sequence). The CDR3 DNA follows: TGCAGTGCTGGTGGGACCCAGTACTTC. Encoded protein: CSAGGTQYF.

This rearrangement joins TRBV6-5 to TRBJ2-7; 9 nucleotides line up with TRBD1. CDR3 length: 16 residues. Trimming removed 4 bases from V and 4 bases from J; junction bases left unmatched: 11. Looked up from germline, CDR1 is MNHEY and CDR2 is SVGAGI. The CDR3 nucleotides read TGTGCCAGCAGTTCCCGCACAGGGGGCGGTAATTACGAGCAGTACTTC. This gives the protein CASSSRTGGGNYEQYF.

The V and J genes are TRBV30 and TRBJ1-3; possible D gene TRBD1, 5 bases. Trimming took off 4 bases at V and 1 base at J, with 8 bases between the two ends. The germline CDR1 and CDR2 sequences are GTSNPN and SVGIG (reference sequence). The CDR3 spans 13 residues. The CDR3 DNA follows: TGTGCCTGGACCTGGGGGTCTGGAAACACCATATATTTT. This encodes CAWTWGSGNTIYF.

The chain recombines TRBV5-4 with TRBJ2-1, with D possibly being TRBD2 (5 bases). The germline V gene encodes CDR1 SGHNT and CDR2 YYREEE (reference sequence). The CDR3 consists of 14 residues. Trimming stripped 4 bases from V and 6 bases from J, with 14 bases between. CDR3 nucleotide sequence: TGTGCCAGCAGCCCGCCGGCGGGTGTCAATGAGCAGTTCTTC. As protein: CASSPPAGVNEQFF.

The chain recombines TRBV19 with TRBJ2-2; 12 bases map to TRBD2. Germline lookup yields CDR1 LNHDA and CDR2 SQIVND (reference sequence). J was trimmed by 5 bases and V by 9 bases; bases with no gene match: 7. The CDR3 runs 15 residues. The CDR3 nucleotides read TGTGCCAGCAGACTAGCGGGAGAGGGGACCGGGGAGCTGTTTTTT. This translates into CASRLAGEGTGELFF.

The CDR3 bases are TGTGCCAGCAGCTCCTTCTGGGGCTACGAGCAGTACTTC. As protein: CASSSFWGYEQYF. The J gene is TRBJ2-7, the V gene TRBV11-2; D is undetermined. Germline-derived CDR1 and CDR2 are SGHAT and FQNNGV. V was cut by 4 bases and J by 3 bases, with 10 bases left in between. This CDR3 is built from 13 residues.

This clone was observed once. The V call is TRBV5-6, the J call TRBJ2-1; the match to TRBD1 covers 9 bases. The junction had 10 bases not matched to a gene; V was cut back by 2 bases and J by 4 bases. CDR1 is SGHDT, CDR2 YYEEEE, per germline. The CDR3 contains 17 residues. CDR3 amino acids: CASSFPHTGGGYNEQFF. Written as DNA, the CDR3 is TGTGCCAGCAGCTTCCCTCACACAGGGGGCGGATACAATGAGCAGTTCTTC.

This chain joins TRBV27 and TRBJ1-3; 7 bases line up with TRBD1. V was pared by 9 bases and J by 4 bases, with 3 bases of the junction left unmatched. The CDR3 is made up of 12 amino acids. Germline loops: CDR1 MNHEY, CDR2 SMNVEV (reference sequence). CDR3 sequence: CASMGQGNTIYF. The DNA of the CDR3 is TGTGCCAGTATGGGACAGGGAAACACCATATATTTT.

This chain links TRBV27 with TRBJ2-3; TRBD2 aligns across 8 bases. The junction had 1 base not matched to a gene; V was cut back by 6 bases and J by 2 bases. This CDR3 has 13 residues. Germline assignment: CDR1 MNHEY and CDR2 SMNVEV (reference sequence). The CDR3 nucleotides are TGTGCCAGCAGACTAGCGGTCACAGATACGCAGTATTTT. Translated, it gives CASRLAVTDTQYF.